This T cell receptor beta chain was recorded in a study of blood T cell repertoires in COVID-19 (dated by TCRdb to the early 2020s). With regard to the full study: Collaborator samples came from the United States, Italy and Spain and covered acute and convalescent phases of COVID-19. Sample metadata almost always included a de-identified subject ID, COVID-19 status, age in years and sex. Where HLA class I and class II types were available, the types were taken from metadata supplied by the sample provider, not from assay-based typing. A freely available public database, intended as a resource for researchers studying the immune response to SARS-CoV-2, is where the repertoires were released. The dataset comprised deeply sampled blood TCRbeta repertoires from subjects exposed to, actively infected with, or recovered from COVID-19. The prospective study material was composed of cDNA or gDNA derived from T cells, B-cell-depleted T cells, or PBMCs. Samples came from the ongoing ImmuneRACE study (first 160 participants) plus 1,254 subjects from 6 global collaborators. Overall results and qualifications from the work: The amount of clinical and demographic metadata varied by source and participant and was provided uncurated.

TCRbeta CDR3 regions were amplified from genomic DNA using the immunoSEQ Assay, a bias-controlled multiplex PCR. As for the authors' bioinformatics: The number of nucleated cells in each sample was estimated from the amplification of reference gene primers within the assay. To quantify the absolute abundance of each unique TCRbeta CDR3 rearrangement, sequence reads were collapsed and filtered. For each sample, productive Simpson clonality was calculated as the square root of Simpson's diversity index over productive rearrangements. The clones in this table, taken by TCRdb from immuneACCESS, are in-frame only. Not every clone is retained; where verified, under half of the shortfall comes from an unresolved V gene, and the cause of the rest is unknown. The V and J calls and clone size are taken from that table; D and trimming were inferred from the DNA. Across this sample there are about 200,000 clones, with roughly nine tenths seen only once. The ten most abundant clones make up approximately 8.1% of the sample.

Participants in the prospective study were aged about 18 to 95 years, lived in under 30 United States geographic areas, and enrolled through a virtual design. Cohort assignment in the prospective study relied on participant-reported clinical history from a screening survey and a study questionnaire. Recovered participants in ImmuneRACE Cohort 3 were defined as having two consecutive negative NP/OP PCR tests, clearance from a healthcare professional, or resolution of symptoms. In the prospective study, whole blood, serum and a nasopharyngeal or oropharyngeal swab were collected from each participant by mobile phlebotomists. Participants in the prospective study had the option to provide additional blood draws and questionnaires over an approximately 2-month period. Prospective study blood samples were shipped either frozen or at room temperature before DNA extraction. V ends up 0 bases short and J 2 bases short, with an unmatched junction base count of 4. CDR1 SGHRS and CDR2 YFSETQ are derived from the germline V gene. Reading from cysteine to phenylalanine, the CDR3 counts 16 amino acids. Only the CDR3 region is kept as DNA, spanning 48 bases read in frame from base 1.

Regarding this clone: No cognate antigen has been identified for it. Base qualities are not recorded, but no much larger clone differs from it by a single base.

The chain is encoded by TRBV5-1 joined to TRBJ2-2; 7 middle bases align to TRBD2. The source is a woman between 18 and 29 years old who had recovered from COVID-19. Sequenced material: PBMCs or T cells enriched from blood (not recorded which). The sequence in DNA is TGCGCCAGCAGCTTGGACGGGGGGACCAACACCGGGGAGCTGTTTTTT. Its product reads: CASSLDGGTNTGELFF.